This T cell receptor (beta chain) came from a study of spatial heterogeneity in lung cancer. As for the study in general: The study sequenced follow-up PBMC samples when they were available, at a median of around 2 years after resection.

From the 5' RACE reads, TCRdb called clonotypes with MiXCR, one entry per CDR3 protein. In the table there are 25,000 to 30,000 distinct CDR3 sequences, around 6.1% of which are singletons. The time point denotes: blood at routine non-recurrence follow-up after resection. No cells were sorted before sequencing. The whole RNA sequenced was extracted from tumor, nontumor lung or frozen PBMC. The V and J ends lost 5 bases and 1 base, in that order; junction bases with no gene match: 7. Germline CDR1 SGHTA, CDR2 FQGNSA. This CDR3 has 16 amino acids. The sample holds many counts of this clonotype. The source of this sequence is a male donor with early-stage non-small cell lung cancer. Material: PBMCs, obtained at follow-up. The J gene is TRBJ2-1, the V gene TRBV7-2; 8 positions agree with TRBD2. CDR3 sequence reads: CASSPEAGVSYNEQFF. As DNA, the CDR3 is TGTGCCAGCAGCCCCGAAGCGGGAGTATCCTACAATGAGCAGTTCTTC.